The T cell receptor (beta chain) described here comes from a study of T cell responses to AZD1222 COVID-19 vaccine. Study-wide results and limits: Spike as a whole was targeted by vaccine-associated CD4 TCRs, dominant at 160-218 and 743-854.

Regarding this clone: Its specificity is not known.

Germline V gene sequence: CDR1 MDHEN, CDR2 SYDVKM. Trimming shortened V by 5 bases and J by 3 bases, and 14 bases separated the two germline ends. This CDR3 comprises 15 residues. Profiled with immunoSEQ multiplex PCR; TCRdb holds only in-frame clones, not every one. This sample has approximately 68,000 clones, with about 88% found just once. The sample in question was peripheral blood, obtained 28 days after the second dose of the MenACWY control vaccine. This chain connects TRBV28 to TRBJ1-3; possibly TRBD1 for D (5 bases). The receptor was isolated from an adult who received the MenACWY meningococcal vaccine as a control. The CDR3 sequence: CASSAPQGYGNTIYF. CDR3 DNA: TGTGCCAGCAGTGCCCCCCAGGGATATGGAAACACCATATATTTT.